This TCR beta chain was sequenced for a study of T-cell memory formation after mild COVID-19. General study results and limits: CD4+ contracting clones lay mainly in CM and EM, CD8+ ones in EMRA.

Only a few counts were recorded for this clonotype. What it binds is unknown. TCRdb called the 5' RACE reads again in MiXCR, with one record for every CDR3 protein. Of approximately 100,000 distinct CDR3 sequences in the sample, 11% were seen once. This CDR3 contains 17 residues. V lost 5 bases and J lost 6, with 25 bases in between. Germline values: CDR1 SEHNR, CDR2 FQNEAQ (reference sequence). The source of this sequence is a man between 18 and 29 years old who had mild COVID-19 (a few samples of this study predate the infection). Cell type and time point are not known. What was sequenced was PBMCs or a T cell subset sorted from them (not recorded which). The gene calls are TRBV7-9 and TRBJ1-2; D is perhaps TRBD1 (5 bases). CDR3 in DNA: TGTGCCAGCAGCGCACACAGGACCGTTCACCTCGGGGATGGCTACACCTTC. Translation gives CASSAHRTVHLGDGYTF.